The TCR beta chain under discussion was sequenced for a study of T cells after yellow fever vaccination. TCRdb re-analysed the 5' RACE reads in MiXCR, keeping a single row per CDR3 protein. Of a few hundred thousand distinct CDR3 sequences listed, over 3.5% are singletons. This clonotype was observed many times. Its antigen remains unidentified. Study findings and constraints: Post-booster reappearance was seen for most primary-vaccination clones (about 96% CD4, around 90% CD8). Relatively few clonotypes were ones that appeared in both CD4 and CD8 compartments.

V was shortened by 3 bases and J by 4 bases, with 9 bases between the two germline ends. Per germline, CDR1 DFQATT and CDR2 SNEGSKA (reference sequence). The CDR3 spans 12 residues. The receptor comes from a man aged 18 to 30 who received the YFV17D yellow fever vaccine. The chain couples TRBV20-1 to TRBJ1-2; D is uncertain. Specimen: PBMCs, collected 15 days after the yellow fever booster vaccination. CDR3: CSASPGIYGYTF. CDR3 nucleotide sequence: TGCAGTGCTAGCCCGGGGATCTATGGCTACACCTTC.